The 25 T cell receptor beta chains below come from one sample, sequenced in a study of T cell responses to AZD1222 COVID-19 vaccine. Repertoires were generated with immunoSEQ multiplex PCR, while TCRdb's copy carries only in-frame clones and drops some. There are under 150,000 clones in the sample; roughly 89% occur only once, and 11% lies in the top ten. Specimen: peripheral blood, collected on day 0 of MenACWY control vaccination. The receptors stem from an adult in good health.

This clone was recorded once. The V call is TRBV5-6, the J call TRBJ2-1, with a possible D match to TRBD1 (6 bases). The CDR3 is made up of 18 amino acids. The V gene's germline CDR1 is SGHDT and CDR2 YYEEEE. The V end lost 3 bases, the J end lost 0 bases, and 19 bases lay between the germline ends. This chain's CDR3 is CASSSSWEGQSSYNEQFF. The CDR3 DNA follows: TGTGCCAGCAGCTCCTCCTGGGAAGGACAGAGCTCCTACAATGAGCAGTTCTTC. The complete variable domain, with remaining parts taken from reference TRBV5-6 and TRBJ2-1, reads DAGVTQSPTHLIKTRGQQVTLRCSPKSGHDTVSWYQQALGQGPQFIFQYYEEEERQRGNFPDRFSGHQFPNYSSELNVNALLLGDSALYLCASSSSWEGQSSYNEQFFGPGTRLTVL.

The chain is built from TRBV11-2 and TRBJ1-1; D call uncertain. The germline gives CDR1 SGHAT, CDR2 FQNNGV. V was cut by 4 bases and J by 6 bases, with 12 bases left in between. This CDR3 has 13 residues. The CDR3 DNA reads as TGTGCCAGCAGCTCGACTAACAGAGCTGAAGCTTTCTTT. Its protein is CASSSTNRAEAFF.

This clone was found a few times. The chain recombines TRBV5-4 with TRBJ2-3; D could derive from TRBD1 or TRBD2 (5 bases each). V was cut by 3 bases and J by 1 base, with 15 bases left in between. There are 16 residues in the CDR3. The germline V gene has CDR1 SGHNT and CDR2 YYREEE (reference sequence). The CDR3 spells CASSSRGTVGTDTQYF. As DNA, the CDR3 is TGTGCCAGCAGCTCCAGAGGGACGGTCGGCACAGATACGCAGTATTTT.

The chain couples TRBV10-3 to TRBJ2-2, with D unresolved. V lost 10 bases and J 5 bases, leaving 8 bases between the germline ends. Germline assignment: CDR1 ENHRY and CDR2 SYGVKD. This CDR3 is 11 amino acids long. DNA for the CDR3: TGTGCCACAGGCTCGACCGGGGAGCTGTTTTTT. Its protein is CATGSTGELFF.

The V gene is TRBV5-6, the J gene TRBJ1-6, with 7 nucleotides matching TRBD1. The length of the CDR3 is 14 residues. CDR1 SGHDT and CDR2 YYEEEE come from the germline V gene. Trimming at V came to 4 bases and at J to 2 bases, leaving 0 bases not matched to a gene. The chain's CDR3 is CASSGTAYNSPLHF. DNA for the CDR3: TGTGCCAGCAGCGGGACAGCCTATAATTCACCCCTCCACTTT.

V usage is TRBV4-3 and J usage is TRBJ2-1, with 12 positions matching TRBD2. The J segment lost 12 bases and the V segment lost 1 base, leaving 7 bases of the junction unmatched. The germline CDR1 and CDR2 sequences are LGHNA and YSLEER. The CDR3 runs to 15 residues. DNA of the CDR3: TGCGCCAGCAGCCAAGTGAGGACTAGCGGGGCGGCGCAGTTCTTC. The encoded protein is CASSQVRTSGAAQFF.

V is TRBV7-9 and J is TRBJ1-4; D gene uncertain. Per the germline V gene, CDR1 is SEHNR and CDR2 is FQNEAQ (reference sequence). CDR3 length equals 12 residues. V was cut by 5 bases and J by 8 bases, with 9 bases left in between. The CDR3 nucleotides read TGTGCCAGCAGCCCCGAGGCCGAAAAACTGTTTTTT. Its translation: CASSPEAEKLFF.

This sequence joins TRBV7-3 and TRBJ2-7, with TRBD2 matching over 10 bases. V was clipped by 5 bases and J by 3 bases; unmatched bases: 7. Per the germline V gene, CDR1 is SGHTA and CDR2 is FQGTGA. The CDR3 consists of 15 residues. For the CDR3, the DNA is TGTGCCAGCAGCCCAGCGGGAGGGCCCCTCTACGAGCAGTACTTC. Its protein product is CASSPAGGPLYEQYF.

CDR3 DNA sequence: TGTGCCAGTAGTATAGTACAGGGGATCGATCAGCCCCAGCATTTT. Its protein is CASSIVQGIDQPQHF. The chain recombines TRBV19 with TRBJ1-5, with 7 bases that match TRBD1. J was trimmed by 5 bases and V by 1 base; bases with no gene match: 5. Germline assignment: CDR1 LNHDA and CDR2 SQIVND (reference sequence). This CDR3 is built from 15 residues. Full variable domain (remainder filled in from reference TRBV19 and TRBJ1-5): DGGITQSPKYLFRKEGQNVTLSCEQNLNHDAMYWYRQDPGQGLRLIYYSQIVNDFQKGDIAEGYSVSREKKESFPLTVTSAQKNPTAFYLCASSIVQGIDQPQHFGDGTRLSIL.

V gene TRBV27 combines with J gene TRBJ2-2, with D possibly TRBD1 on 6 matching bases. V lost 6 bases to trimming and J lost 8 bases, with 19 bases between them. The CDR3 is 15 amino acids. The germline CDR1 and CDR2 sequences are MNHEY and SMNVEV (reference sequence). Written as DNA, the CDR3 is TGTGCCAGCAGCTGGGATCAGGGGAATTTGGGGGAGCTGTTTTTT. As protein: CASSWDQGNLGELFF.

J is TRBJ2-7 and V is TRBV27; D unresolved. Germline CDR1 and CDR2: MNHEY and SMNVEV (reference sequence). V was trimmed by 2 bases and J by 3 bases, leaving 11 bases between them. The CDR3 has 14 amino acids. CDR3 amino acids: CASSLRAGGYEQYF. CDR3 in DNA: TGTGCCAGCAGTTTACGAGCCGGCGGCTACGAGCAGTACTTC.

The rearrangement uses TRBV30 and TRBJ1-2, with unresolved D. V lost 3 bases to trimming and J lost 1 base, with 9 bases between them. Germline values: CDR1 GTSNPN, CDR2 SVGIG (reference sequence). The CDR3 is 13 amino acids. In DNA, the CDR3 is TGTGCCTGGAGGGGAGGAGATAACTATGGCTACACCTTC. This codes for CAWRGGDNYGYTF.

In this sample, this clone turned up a few times. V and J are TRBV10-2 and TRBJ2-3; 10 bases align to TRBD1. The CDR3 sequence is 13 residues long. CDR1 and CDR2 (germline): WSHSY, SAAADI. Losses at the gene ends were 7 bases for V and 4 bases for J; bases not matched to a gene: 2. The CDR3 spells CASTGQGADTQYF. CDR3 nucleotides: TGCGCCAGCACCGGACAGGGGGCAGATACGCAGTATTTT.

This sequence joins TRBV7-8 and TRBJ1-1, with 7 bases fitting TRBD1. The CDR3 length is 14 residues. The germline gives CDR1 SGHVS, CDR2 FQNEAQ. Unmatched junction bases numbered 6, after V lost 5 bases and J lost 3 bases. The CDR3 protein is CASSGDSQYTEAFF. The CDR3, as DNA: TGTGCCAGCAGCGGGGACAGCCAATACACTGAAGCTTTCTTT.

The DNA for the CDR3 is TGTGCCATCAGTGAAAGGAGTGAAGGGGTGGGCACTGAAGCTTTCTTT. Translated, it gives CAISERSEGVGTEAFF. V and J are TRBV10-3 and TRBJ1-1; possibly TRBD1 for D (5 bases). The V and J ends lost 3 bases and 4 bases respectively, with 18 bases between them. The germline CDR1 and CDR2 sequences are ENHRY and SYGVKD. CDR3 length equals 16 residues.

This clone was counted a single time. The V call is TRBV13, the J call TRBJ2-7; 11 bases agree with TRBD2. In germline, CDR1 is PRHDT, CDR2 FYEKMQ (reference sequence). The CDR3 has 15 residues. The V and J ends lost 0 bases and 5 bases, in that order; junction bases with no gene match: 3. The CDR3: CASSLGLAGGHEQYF. Here the CDR3 DNA reads TGTGCCAGCAGCTTAGGCCTAGCGGGAGGCCACGAGCAGTACTTC.

The J gene is TRBJ2-1, the V gene TRBV4-3, with TRBD1 matching 7 bases. The CDR3 contains 15 residues. The V gene's germline CDR1 is LGHNA and CDR2 YSLEER. V lost 3 bases and J lost 4; bases outside the gene matches: 6. The CDR3 DNA reads as TGCGCCAGCAGCCATTCCGGGACAGCTTACAATGAGCAGTTCTTC. It is translated as CASSHSGTAYNEQFF.

V gene TRBV2 combines with J gene TRBJ2-7, with TRBD2 as a possible D gene (6 bases). Germline loops: CDR1 SNHLY, CDR2 FYNNEI. CDR3 size: 15 residues. Trimming shortened V by 6 bases and J by 0 bases, and 15 bases separated the two germline ends. The CDR3 spells CASSYPIAASYEQYF. The CDR3 nucleotides are TGTGCCAGCAGCTACCCGATAGCGGCCTCCTACGAGCAGTACTTC.

This clone came up once. V and J are TRBV4-2 and TRBJ1-3; D remains ambiguous. This CDR3 spans 13 amino acids. Germline values: CDR1 LGHNA, CDR2 YNFKEQ. V dropped 0 bases and J dropped 7 bases, with 7 bases sitting between them. The CDR3 DNA reads as TGTGCCAGCAGCCAAGATTTAAGGAACACCATATATTTT. Translation: CASSQDLRNTIYF.

CDR3 nucleotides: TGCGCCAGCAGCCAGGACGGAAACTATGGCTACACCTTC. Translation: CASSQDGNYGYTF. The chain is built from TRBV4-3 and TRBJ1-2; the D is unclear. Germline V gene sequence: CDR1 LGHNA, CDR2 YSLEER. Trimming removed 3 bases at V and 2 bases at J, with 7 bases between. There are 13 residues in the CDR3.

The chain has TRBV19 and TRBJ1-2; no firm D call. Per germline, CDR1 LNHDA and CDR2 SQIVND (reference sequence). V was trimmed by 1 base and J by 6 bases, leaving 6 bases between them. This CDR3 has 12 residues. CDR3 in amino acids: CASSIARDGYTF. CDR3 nucleotides: TGTGCCAGTAGTATAGCTCGGGATGGCTACACCTTC.

V and J are TRBV7-9 and TRBJ2-7, with D possibly matching TRBD1 (5 bases). V lost 6 bases, J lost 1 base, and 7 bases lay in between. The CDR3 is 12 amino acids. Germline CDR1 reads SEHNR; CDR2 reads FQNEAQ (reference sequence). For the CDR3, the DNA is TGTGCCAGCAGGGGGCGGTCCTACGAGCAGTACTTC. Its translation: CASRGRSYEQYF.

The chain couples TRBV6-5 to TRBJ2-7, with 7 bases aligning to TRBD1. This CDR3 has 14 amino acids. Germline trimming cut 5 bases from V and 2 bases from J; bases unmatched to any gene: 6. The germline V gene has CDR1 MNHEY and CDR2 SVGAGI. The CDR3 is CASSPGQRAYEQYF. The CDR3 bases are TGTGCCAGCAGTCCGGGACAGAGGGCCTACGAGCAGTACTTC.

The chain combines TRBV5-5 with TRBJ1-1, with D unresolved. The CDR3 covers 15 residues. Germline CDR1 SGHKS, CDR2 YYEKEE (reference sequence). The germline V and J ends were trimmed by 4 bases and 1 base, with 14 bases remaining between them. The CDR3 DNA follows: TGTGCCAGCAGCCCTATATGGCGCACGAACACTGAAGCTTTCTTT. This gives the protein CASSPIWRTNTEAFF.

The chain uses TRBV5-4 and TRBJ2-2; TRBD1 might be the D (6 bases). The CDR3 totals 16 residues. Germline-derived CDR1 and CDR2 are SGHNT and YYREEE (reference sequence). Trimming shortened V by 4 bases and J by 2 bases, and 15 bases separated the two germline ends. CDR3 DNA: TGTGCCAGCAGCAAAGGGGCAGGGGTAAACACCGGGGAGCTGTTTTTT. Protein product: CASSKGAGVNTGELFF.